These T cell receptor beta chains were read from a single sample in a study of low-dose radiotherapy and immunotherapy resistance in tumors. Using its own MiXCR run on the reads, TCRdb lists one record per CDR3 protein. Here the sample spans 80,000 to 95,000 distinct CDR3 sequences, more than 7.5% being singletons. Source: PBMCs, taken before treatment. The receptors shown here come from a male donor with prostate cancer. Both conserved end residues are part of each CDR3. A D gene is named only where the DNA matches it firmly. Rows may omit the clone size; those that give it use once, few, many or a size class.

abundance,v_gene,j_gene,d_gene,CDR3aa,CDR3nt
many,TRBV4-3,TRBJ1-3,TRBD1,CASSRSPGGSGNTIYF,TGCGCCAGCAGCCGATCTCCAGGGGGCTCTGGAAACACCATATATTTT
many,TRBV10-3,TRBJ2-7,-,CAISQEVDWEQYF,TGTGCCATCAGTCAGGAAGTAGACTGGGAGCAGTACTTC
many,TRBV28,TRBJ2-3,TRBD2,CASPPSGSSGTDTQYF,TGTGCCAGCCCTCCTAGCGGGAGTTCCGGCACAGATACGCAGTATTTT
many,TRBV6-5,TRBJ2-3,-,CASSYGGSSADTQYF,TGTGCCAGCAGTTACGGGGGAAGTAGCGCAGATACGCAGTATTTT
many,TRBV5-1,TRBJ1-5,-,CASSTDGGKNQPQHF,TGCGCCAGCAGCACGGATGGGGGGAAGAACCAGCCCCAGCATTTT
many,TRBV7-3,TRBJ2-3,TRBD2,CASSPRLAGEGSTQYF,TGTGCCAGCAGCCCCCGACTAGCGGGAGAGGGGAGTACGCAGTATTTT
many,TRBV30,TRBJ1-1,-,CAWSRQAAGTEAFF,TGTGCCTGGAGTAGACAGGCCGCGGGGACTGAAGCTTTCTTT
many,TRBV18,TRBJ1-1,-,CASSPQVGDTEAFF,TGTGCCAGCTCACCACAGGTAGGGGACACTGAAGCTTTCTTT
many,TRBV5-1,TRBJ1-4,TRBD1,CATSLGGTGREKLFF,TGCGCCACCTCCTTGGGCGGGACAGGGCGTGAAAAACTGTTTTTT
many,TRBV3-1,TRBJ1-3,TRBD1,CASREQGTNSGNTIYF,TGTGCCAGCAGGGAACAGGGGACTAACTCTGGAAACACCATATATTTT
many,TRBV9,TRBJ1-2,-,CASSELDNTNYGYTF,TGTGCCAGCAGCGAGCTGGACAACACCAACTATGGCTACACCTTC
many,TRBV7-2,TRBJ1-1,-,CASSLVGSGKAFF,TGTGCCAGCAGCTTAGTTGGATCGGGTAAGGCTTTCTTT
-,TRBV27,TRBJ2-1,-,CASSFEGSEQFF,TGTGCCAGCAGTTTTGAGGGGAGTGAGCAGTTCTTC
many,TRBV20-1,TRBJ2-5,-,CSARGGTGETQYF,TGCAGTGCTAGAGGCGGGACCGGGGAGACCCAGTACTTC
-,TRBV3-1,TRBJ2-1,-,CASSQGLRPVDEQFF,TGTGCCAGCAGCCAAGGTCTCCGGCCCGTGGATGAGCAGTTCTTC
many,TRBV7-9,TRBJ1-4,-,CASSLVGASGEKLFF,TGTGCCAGCAGCTTAGTGGGGGCGAGTGGTGAAAAACTGTTTTTT
few,TRBV7-9,TRBJ2-3,TRBD2,CASIPFGGSAGVDTQYF,TGTGCCAGCATCCCCTTTGGTGGTAGCGCGGGGGTAGATACGCAGTATTTT
many,TRBV6-2/TRBV6-3,TRBJ1-5,TRBD1,CASSGQGRVNQPQHF,TGTGCCAGCAGTGGACAGGGAAGGGTGAATCAGCCCCAGCATTTT
many,TRBV29-1,TRBJ1-3,-,CSVAQGMLDTIYF,TGCAGCGTTGCCCAGGGCATGTTGGACACCATATATTTT
many,TRBV29-1,TRBJ1-1,-,CSVERNFEAFF,TGCAGCGTTGAAAGGAATTTTGAAGCTTTCTTT
many,TRBV12-3/TRBV12-4,TRBJ2-7,-,CASTLMAGTEQYF,TGTGCCAGCACCCTGATGGCCGGAACCGAGCAGTACTTC
-,TRBV7-2,TRBJ1-3,-,CASSTYRANTIYF,TGTGCCAGCAGCACCTACAGGGCCAACACCATATATTTT
many,TRBV10-3,TRBJ2-7,TRBD1,CAISAQGVVSEQYF,TGTGCCATCAGTGCGCAGGGGGTTGTTAGCGAGCAGTACTTC
-,TRBV4-3,TRBJ2-3,-,CASSQDSTDTQYF,TGCGCCAGCAGCCAAGACAGCACAGATACGCAGTATTTT
many,TRBV30,TRBJ2-7,TRBD1,CAWATGQGSYEQYF,TGTGCCTGGGCTACCGGACAGGGCTCCTACGAGCAGTACTTC
many,TRBV5-4,TRBJ2-3,-,CASTERRVGTTDTQYF,TGTGCCAGCACCGAGAGAAGGGTTGGGACGACAGATACGCAGTATTTT
many,TRBV20-1,TRBJ2-6,-,CSARDWRNSANVLTF,TGCAGTGCTAGAGATTGGAGGAATTCGGCCAACGTCCTGACTTTC
many,TRBV28,TRBJ2-2,-,CASKRTGELFF,TGTGCCAGCAAACGGACCGGGGAGCTGTTTTTT
many,TRBV5-3,TRBJ2-1,TRBD2,CASSSPASGSDNEQFF,TGTGCCAGCAGTTCACCTGCTAGCGGGAGTGACAATGAGCAGTTCTTC
-,TRBV29-1,TRBJ1-2,-,CSVDSSLYGYTF,TGCAGCGTTGATAGCAGTCTCTATGGCTACACCTTC
many,TRBV10-3,TRBJ2-3,-,CAISESNLRDPTTDTQYF,TGTGCCATCAGTGAGTCAAATTTGAGGGATCCTACTACAGATACGCAGTATTTT
many,TRBV3-1,TRBJ2-7,-,CASSQIGGRYEQYF,TGTGCCAGCAGCCAAATAGGGGGACGATACGAGCAGTACTTC
many,TRBV2,TRBJ2-5,TRBD1,CASSERTGDQETQYF,TGTGCCAGCAGTGAGCGGACAGGAGACCAAGAGACCCAGTACTTC
-,TRBV18,TRBJ2-4,TRBD1,CASSHRGVENIQYF,TGTGCCAGCTCCCACAGGGGAGTGGAAAACATTCAGTACTTC
many,TRBV7-2,TRBJ1-1,-,CASSFSDTEVFF,TGTGCCAGCAGCTTTTCTGACACTGAAGTTTTCTTT
many,TRBV28,TRBJ2-1,TRBD2,CASSFGTSGWKVDNEQFF,TGTGCCAGCAGTTTCGGGACTAGCGGGTGGAAGGTCGACAATGAGCAGTTCTTC
many,TRBV7-2,TRBJ2-7,TRBD1,CASSTAGQGRYEQYF,TGTGCCAGCAGCACGGCGGGACAGGGTCGTTACGAGCAGTACTTC
many,TRBV7-2,TRBJ1-1,-,CASSLGWGWAFF,TGTGCCAGCAGCTTAGGTTGGGGGTGGGCTTTCTTT
many,TRBV28,TRBJ2-7,-,CASSQASETYEQYF,TGTGCCAGCAGCCAGGCTAGCGAGACCTACGAGCAGTACTTC
many,TRBV5-6,TRBJ1-1,-,CASSSPMNTEAFF,TGTGCCAGCAGCTCGCCGATGAACACTGAAGCTTTCTTT
many,TRBV7-9,TRBJ2-7,-,CASSRRSYEQYF,TGTGCCAGCAGCCGCCGCTCCTACGAGCAGTACTTC
many,TRBV24-1,TRBJ1-1,TRBD1,CATSATGTGNTEAFF,TGTGCCACCAGCGCCACCGGGACAGGGAACACTGAAGCTTTCTTT
many,TRBV23-1,TRBJ1-4,-,CASSQSGGINEKLFF,TGCGCCAGCAGTCAATCGGGTGGGATTAATGAAAAACTGTTTTTT
many,TRBV25-1,TRBJ1-5,TRBD1,CASQGQGNQPQHF,TGTGCCAGCCAGGGACAGGGTAATCAGCCCCAGCATTTT
many,TRBV19,TRBJ2-3,-,CASSIQGTDTQYF,TGTGCCAGTAGTATTCAGGGGACAGATACGCAGTATTTT
many,TRBV28,TRBJ2-7,-,CASSTFAGYEQYF,TGTGCCAGCAGTACCTTCGCGGGCTACGAGCAGTACTTC
many,TRBV11-2,TRBJ2-1,TRBD2,CASSSLAGGRNEQFF,TGTGCCAGCAGCTCTCTAGCGGGAGGGCGGAATGAGCAGTTCTTC